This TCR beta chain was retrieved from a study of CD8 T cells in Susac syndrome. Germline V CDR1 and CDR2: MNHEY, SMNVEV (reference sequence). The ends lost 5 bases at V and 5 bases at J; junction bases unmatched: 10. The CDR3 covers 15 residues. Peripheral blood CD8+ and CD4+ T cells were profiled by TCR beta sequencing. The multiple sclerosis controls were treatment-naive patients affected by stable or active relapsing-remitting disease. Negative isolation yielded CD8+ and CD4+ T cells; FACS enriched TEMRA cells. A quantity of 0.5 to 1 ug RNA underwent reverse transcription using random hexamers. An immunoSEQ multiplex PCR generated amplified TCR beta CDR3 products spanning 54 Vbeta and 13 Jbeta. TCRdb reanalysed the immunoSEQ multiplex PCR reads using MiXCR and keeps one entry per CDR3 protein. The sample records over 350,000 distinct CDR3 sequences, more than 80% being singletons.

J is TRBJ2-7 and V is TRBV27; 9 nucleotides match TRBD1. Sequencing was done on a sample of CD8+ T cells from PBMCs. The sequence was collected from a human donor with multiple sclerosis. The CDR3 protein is CASSIQGAGVNEQYF. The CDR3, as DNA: TGTGCCAGCAGTATACAGGGGGCGGGCGTAAACGAGCAGTACTTC.